Listed below are T cell receptor beta chains from one sample, sequenced in a study of T cells expressing NK-cell markers. TCRdb reprocessed the 5' RACE reads and reports one entry per CDR3 protein, with no DNA. The sample includes 120,000 to 150,000 distinct CDR3 sequences. Sequences were obtained from blood T cells: a sorted CD56 or NKG2C T cell subset, CD4+ or CD8+ T cells, or bulk PBMC T cells (not recorded which). The receptors derive from a man between 18 and 35 years old in good health. CDR3s include the opening cysteine and the closing phenylalanine or tryptophan.

v_gene: TRBV7-9
j_gene: TRBJ2-5
CDR3aa: CASIPTGAETQYF

v_gene: TRBV3-1
j_gene: TRBJ2-1
CDR3aa: CASSHLAGLNEQFF

v_gene: TRBV12-3/TRBV12-4
j_gene: TRBJ2-1
CDR3aa: CASRPPSGNEQFF

v_gene: TRBV11-2
j_gene: TRBJ2-3
CDR3aa: CASSLVFGLAGFTDTQYF

v_gene: TRBV12-3/TRBV12-4
j_gene: TRBJ1-3
CDR3aa: CASSLYTGNTIYF

v_gene: TRBV29-1
j_gene: TRBJ2-1
CDR3aa: CSVEESNYNEQFF

v_gene: TRBV15
j_gene: TRBJ1-5
CDR3aa: CATSRTMGANQPQHF

v_gene: TRBV19
j_gene: TRBJ1-6
CDR3aa: CASSDRPGGGSPLHF

v_gene: TRBV7-9
j_gene: TRBJ2-2
CDR3aa: CASSPPDRGGTGELFF

v_gene: TRBV11-2
j_gene: TRBJ2-3
CDR3aa: CASSLDTTDTQYF

v_gene: TRBV15
j_gene: TRBJ2-3
CDR3aa: CATSREGGNTQYF

v_gene: TRBV19
j_gene: TRBJ1-1
CDR3aa: CASSPTVNTEAFF

v_gene: TRBV10-3
j_gene: TRBJ2-1
CDR3aa: CAISVGERGQFF

v_gene: TRBV4-3
j_gene: TRBJ2-1
CDR3aa: CASSQVSGRAGDEQFF

v_gene: TRBV7-2
j_gene: TRBJ1-2
CDR3aa: CASSLGILRGYTF

v_gene: TRBV7-9
j_gene: TRBJ2-3
CDR3aa: CATPPTDTQYF

v_gene: TRBV12-3/TRBV12-4
j_gene: TRBJ2-1
CDR3aa: CASSSGLAKNYNEQFF

v_gene: TRBV29-1
j_gene: TRBJ2-6
CDR3aa: CSVTDRPSGANVLTF

v_gene: TRBV7-7
j_gene: TRBJ2-1
CDR3aa: CASSPSPSGYSHEQFF

v_gene: TRBV20-1
j_gene: TRBJ2-1
CDR3aa: CSARDTLGGSGHRYYPDEQFF

v_gene: TRBV10-3
j_gene: TRBJ2-3
CDR3aa: CAISESTGGEQYF

v_gene: TRBV14
j_gene: TRBJ2-1
CDR3aa: CASSQSRGEQFF

v_gene: TRBV5-4
j_gene: TRBJ1-3
CDR3aa: CATGTGRNSGNTIYF

v_gene: TRBV5-1
j_gene: TRBJ2-1
CDR3aa: CASSLATGASGRGNEQFF

v_gene: TRBV29-1
j_gene: TRBJ2-1
CDR3aa: CSSRLAHLNNEQFF

v_gene: TRBV15
j_gene: TRBJ2-2
CDR3aa: CATSREGVSGELFF

v_gene: TRBV29-1
j_gene: TRBJ2-2
CDR3aa: CSVEVAGTNTGELFF